This T cell receptor beta chain stems from a study of blood T cell repertoires in COVID-19. In the original workflow: Cell counts per sample came from amplifying reference gene primers. Sequencing was performed with immunoSEQ multiplex PCR; in TCRdb, only in-frame clones are kept and a portion is missing. That table is the source of V, J and clone size, and D and trimming were worked out from the DNA. The sample lists some 240,000 clones; approximately 88% were seen once. The Seattle patients, enrolled during active infection, were followed longitudinally. This CDR3 spans 13 amino acids. The chain employs TRBV12-2 and TRBJ2-7; TRBD2, the table's D call, lacks a check against the DNA. TRBV12-2 is a pseudogene segment. Sequencing used peripheral blood. The sequence derives from a woman aged 65 to 85 with COVID-19, enrolled during active disease. CDR3 DNA sequence: TGTGCAAGTCTCGCCGGGACTTACTACGAGCAGTACTTC. Translating gives CASLAGTYYEQYF.